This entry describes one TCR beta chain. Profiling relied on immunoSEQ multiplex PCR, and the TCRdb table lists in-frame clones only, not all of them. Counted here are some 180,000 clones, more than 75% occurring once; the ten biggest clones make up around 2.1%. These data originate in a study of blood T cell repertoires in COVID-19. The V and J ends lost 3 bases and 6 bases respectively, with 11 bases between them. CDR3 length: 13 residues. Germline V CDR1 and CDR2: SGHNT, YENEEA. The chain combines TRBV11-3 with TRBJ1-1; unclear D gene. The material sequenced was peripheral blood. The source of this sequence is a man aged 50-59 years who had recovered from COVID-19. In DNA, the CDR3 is TGTGCCAGCAGCTTCGGGGTGGTGGCTGAAGCTTTCTTT. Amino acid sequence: CASSFGVVAEAFF.